Listed here are 24 T cell receptor beta chains from one sample, sequenced in a study of blood T cell repertoires in COVID-19. The protocol was immunoSEQ multiplex PCR, while the TCRdb copy is restricted to in-frame clones and leaves out a portion. The table records 390,000 or so clones, about 90% of them present only once. Material for sequencing was peripheral blood. The receptor source for this set is a man in his late teens or twenties with active or convalescent COVID-19.

V usage is TRBV28 and J usage is TRBJ1-5; D gene ambiguous. V lost 7 bases, J lost 6 bases, and 19 bases lay in between. CDR1 is MDHEN, CDR2 SYDVKM, per germline. The CDR3 sequence is 15 residues long. In nucleotides, the CDR3 is TGTGCCAGCATGTGGGTTGGAGGGATCTCTCAGCCCCAGCATTTT. Translation: CASMWVGGISQPQHF.

This chain uses TRBV11-2 with TRBJ1-2, with unresolved D. This CDR3 has 13 amino acids. Germline V lookup: CDR1 SGHAT, CDR2 FQNNGV. V gave up 3 bases and J gave up 4 bases, with 9 bases separating them. The chain's CDR3 is CASSFSSRYGYTF. CDR3 sequence (DNA): TGTGCCAGCAGCTTTTCTAGTCGCTATGGCTACACCTTC.

The chain couples TRBV5-1 to TRBJ1-4; D is unclear. CDR3 length: 16 amino acids. Looked up from germline, CDR1 is SGHRS and CDR2 is YFSETQ. V was clipped by 4 bases and J by 3 bases, with 16 bases between them. CDR3 nucleotide sequence: TGCGCCAGCAGCCTCGGGTCCCTCCGGCCTAATGAAAAACTGTTTTTT. It encodes CASSLGSLRPNEKLFF.

This sequence joins TRBV3-1 (or the pseudogene TRBV3-2) and TRBJ1-4; 8 bases align to TRBD1. With V trimmed by 3 bases and J by 8 bases, 17 bases remained unmatched. Germline V gives CDR1 LGHDT, CDR2 YNNKEL (reference sequence). The CDR3 totals 18 residues. The CDR3 protein is CASSQYSPTAGGGEKLFF. In DNA form, the CDR3 reads TGTGCCAGCAGCCAGTATTCCCCTACGGCAGGGGGCGGCGAAAAACTGTTTTTT.

The CDR3 protein is CATLGGLGTEAFF. In DNA form, the CDR3 reads TGTGCCACCCTAGGGGGTTTGGGCACTGAAGCTTTCTTT. This chain uses TRBV19 with TRBJ1-1, with D perhaps TRBD1 (6 bases). Looked up from germline, CDR1 is LNHDA and CDR2 is SQIVND (reference sequence). The CDR3 sequence is 13 residues long. Trimming removed 10 bases at V and 4 bases at J, with 16 bases between.

The sample holds many counts of this clone. The J gene is TRBJ2-3, the V gene TRBV19, with 7 bases aligning to TRBD1. V shed 7 bases, J shed 3 bases, and the junction held 7 bases outside the gene matches. The germline V gene encodes CDR1 LNHDA and CDR2 SQIVND (reference sequence). This CDR3 is built from 14 residues. The CDR3 DNA reads as TGTGCCAGTAACGACAGGGAGAGAACAGATACGCAGTATTTT. Encoded protein: CASNDRERTDTQYF.

V and J are TRBV21-1 and TRBJ1-1. TRBV21-1 is given as a pseudogene. The CDR3 has 17 amino acids. Here the CDR3 DNA reads TGTGCCAGCAGCAAGGTACGCGGAAGTGTAATGAACACTGAAGCTTTCTTT. Its translation is CASSKVRGSVMNTEAFF.

This clone was recorded only once. The genes are TRBV18 and TRBJ1-5; the match to TRBD1 covers 10 bases. This CDR3 comprises 15 residues. CDR1 is KGHSH, CDR2 LQKENI, per germline. V gave up 4 bases and J gave up 7 bases; unmatched junction bases: 7. In nucleotides, the CDR3 is TGTGCCAGCTCACAGGATCCGGGACAGGGGCAGCCCCAGCATTTT. As protein: CASSQDPGQGQPQHF.

The chain couples TRBV5-1 to TRBJ2-7, with 12 bases lining up with TRBD2. CDR1 is SGHRS, CDR2 YFSETQ, per germline. The V segment lost 0 bases and the J segment 7 bases; nucleotides outside the gene matches: 8. The CDR3 contains 16 residues. CDR3 loop: CASSLGLAGVWEEQYF. The DNA of the CDR3 is TGCGCCAGCAGCTTGGGACTAGCGGGGGTTTGGGAGGAGCAGTACTTC.

The chain combines TRBV12-3 or TRBV12-4 with TRBJ1-5; 7 bases are shared with TRBD1. This CDR3 is 12 amino acids long. V dropped 5 bases and J dropped 6; count of bases not matched to a gene: 1. The CDR3 DNA is TGTGCCAGCAGTCAGGGGGTTCAGCCCCAGCATTTT. Translated, it gives CASSQGVQPQHF.

On this clone: Germline is not matched at one junction end, which may reflect a read error. This chain connects TRBV7-7 to TRBJ2-1; TRBD1 agrees at 11 bases. In germline, CDR1 is SSHAT, CDR2 FNYEAQ (reference sequence). The CDR3 consists of 15 residues. The DNA for the CDR3 is TGTGCTAGCAGCTTAGGGGGACAGGGGGTTGTTGAGCAGTTCTTC. The encoded protein is CASSLGGQGVVEQFF.

V gene TRBV3-1 (or the pseudogene TRBV3-2) combines with J gene TRBJ1-2, with D uncertain. Germline CDR1 reads LGHDT; CDR2 reads YNNKEL (reference sequence). The CDR3 length is 15 residues. V lost 5 bases and J 0 bases, leaving 13 bases between the germline ends. The CDR3 DNA is TGTGCCAGCAGCAAACTCACGCCGGCTAACTATGGCTACACCTTC. This sequence encodes CASSKLTPANYGYTF.

The gene calls are TRBV28 and TRBJ2-1, with 12 bases lining up with TRBD2. This CDR3 is 17 amino acids long. The V gene end was trimmed by 3 bases and the J gene end by 3 bases; junction bases not matched to a gene: 6. Germline V gene sequence: CDR1 MDHEN, CDR2 SYDVKM. In DNA, the CDR3 is TGTGCCAGCAGTTTTCCAAGACTAGCGGGGGTCTACAATGAGCAGTTCTTC. Amino acids: CASSFPRLAGVYNEQFF.

The chain uses TRBV6-2 or TRBV6-3 and TRBJ1-1; the D is unclear. This CDR3 is built from 13 residues. V shed 5 bases and J shed 0 bases, with 7 bases lying between them. Germline CDR1 and CDR2: MNHEY and SVGEGT. The chain's CDR3 is CASSAGMNTEAFF. In nucleotides, the CDR3 is TGTGCCAGCAGTGCAGGAATGAACACTGAAGCTTTCTTT.

In this sample, this clone turned up once. The gene calls are TRBV28 and TRBJ1-6; weak D call: TRBD1 (5 bases). V lost 8 bases to trimming and J lost 4 bases, with 12 bases between them. CDR3 size: 14 residues. Germline CDR1 and CDR2: MDHEN and SYDVKM. The CDR3, as DNA: TGTGCCAGCTTAAGAGCAGGGTATAATTCACCCCTCCACTTT. Protein product: CASLRAGYNSPLHF.

The chain has TRBV6-5 and TRBJ2-3, with 7 bases matching TRBD1. J was trimmed by 2 bases and V by 8 bases; bases with no gene match: 7. The V gene's germline CDR1 is MNHEY and CDR2 SVGAGI. This CDR3 is built from 14 residues. The CDR3 sequence is CASDFRGITDTQYF. CDR3 in DNA: TGTGCCAGCGACTTCAGGGGGATCACAGATACGCAGTATTTT.

The chain is built from TRBV2 and TRBJ2-7; D is uncertain. This CDR3 has 15 residues. Germline assignment: CDR1 SNHLY and CDR2 FYNNEI. V shed 1 base and J shed 6 bases, with 16 bases lying between them. The CDR3 nucleotides read TGTGCCAGCAGTGAAGGAAGAGTCCCCGGTCGCGAGCAGTACTTC. It codes for CASSEGRVPGREQYF. Drawing the rest from reference TRBV2 and TRBJ2-7, the complete variable domain is EPEVTQTPSHQVTQMGQEVILRCVPISNHLYFYWYRQILGQKVEFLVSFYNNEISEKSEIFDDQFSVERPDGSNFTLKIRSTKLEDSAMYFCASSEGRVPGREQYFGPGTRLTVT.

This clone was detected only a few times. V is TRBV4-3 and J is TRBJ1-6, with D perhaps matching TRBD1 (5 bases). CDR1 is LGHNA and CDR2 is YSLEER in the germline V gene. The ends were cut back, 1 base at V and 1 base at J, with 14 bases in the middle. The CDR3 runs 18 residues. The CDR3 DNA is TGCGCCAGCAGCCAAGTTGTGCCAGGGCGTTCCTATAATTCACCCCTCCACTTT. It specifies CASSQVVPGRSYNSPLHF.

This chain connects TRBV2 to TRBJ2-1; TRBD2 is a possible D gene (6 bases). The ends were cut back, 7 bases at V and 1 base at J, with 8 bases in the middle. The CDR3 runs 13 residues. Germline V CDR1 and CDR2: SNHLY, FYNNEI. The CDR3 reads CASTSGSYNEQFF. The CDR3 nucleotides read TGTGCCAGCACAAGCGGGTCCTACAATGAGCAGTTCTTC.

This clone was seen only a few times. The V call is TRBV9, the J call TRBJ2-3; 8 nucleotides match TRBD1. V lost 3 bases, J lost 0 bases, and 18 bases stayed unmatched. The CDR3 length is 20 residues. The V gene's germline CDR1 is SGDLS and CDR2 YYNGEE. The CDR3 is CASSARGLRQGMGSTDTQYF. CDR3 bases: TGTGCCAGCAGCGCACGGGGGCTCCGACAGGGGATGGGGAGCACAGATACGCAGTATTTT.

The chain carries TRBV4-1 and TRBJ2-7; 11 bases match TRBD2. Germline lookup yields CDR1 MGHRA and CDR2 YSYEKL. This CDR3 spans 15 amino acids. V shed 5 bases and J 9 bases; nucleotides not matched to a gene: 12. The CDR3, as DNA: TGCGCCAGCAGCTTAAATAGCGGGGGGGCTATCAGGCAGTACTTC. This codes for CASSLNSGGAIRQYF.

The chain carries TRBV28 and TRBJ2-7, with 8 positions matching TRBD2. Trimming at V came to 4 bases and at J to 0 bases, leaving 5 bases not matched to a gene. Per the germline V gene, CDR1 is MDHEN and CDR2 is SYDVKM. The CDR3 sequence is 15 residues long. CDR3 loop: CASSSHSGVSYEQYF. CDR3 nucleotides: TGTGCCAGCAGTTCCCATAGCGGGGTCTCCTACGAGCAGTACTTC.

The chain joins TRBV18 to TRBJ2-1; 7 bases are a match to TRBD2. V trimming: 1 base; J trimming: 10 bases; junction bases outside the gene matches: 4. The germline V gene has CDR1 KGHSH and CDR2 LQKENI. The CDR3 loop spans 13 amino acids. This CDR3 reads CASSPRLADEQFF. In DNA form, the CDR3 reads TGTGCCAGCTCACCACGGCTAGCGGACGAGCAGTTCTTC.

V gene TRBV5-1 combines with J gene TRBJ1-2, with a tentative D call TRBD1 (6 bases). Germline CDR1 reads SGHRS; CDR2 reads YFSETQ. The ends were cut back, 0 bases at V and 8 bases at J, with 8 bases in the middle. The CDR3 consists of 12 residues. The CDR3 loop is CASSLDRAGYTF. DNA for the CDR3: TGCGCCAGCAGCTTGGACAGGGCAGGCTACACCTTC.